This T cell receptor beta chain was captured by sequencing in a study of CD8 T cells in ankylosing spondylitis. The CDR3 is 16 residues long. This clonotype came up a few times. TCRdb passed the 5' RACE reads through MiXCR, listing each CDR3 protein once. The sample yields around 280,000 distinct CDR3 sequences, roughly 20% seen once. Sequencing was carried out using blood, either unsorted or a sorted T cell fraction (not recorded which). The chain links TRBV21-1 to TRBJ2-7; the table's D gene call, TRBD2, was not cross checked with the DNA. TRBV21-1 is reported as a pseudogene. The clonotype originates from a male donor with ankylosing spondylitis or in good health (not recorded which). The CDR3 spells CASSKLGVRVSYEQYV. Written as DNA, the CDR3 is TGTGCCAGCAGCAAATTGGGAGTAAGGGTCTCCTACGAGCAGTACGTC.